The source of this TCR beta chain is a study of T-cell reconstitution after alpha-beta-depleted transplantation in children. Unique molecular identifiers were used in preparing the TCRbeta library. In TCRdb, the PCR reads were re-called with MiXCR into one record per CDR3 protein. The repertoire consists of approximately 240,000 distinct CDR3 sequences, with 8.5% to 10% occurring once and the leading ten covering over 5%. Germline V CDR1 and CDR2: SGHRS, YFSETQ. This CDR3 has 15 amino acids. Losses at the gene ends were 3 bases for V and 7 bases for J; bases not matched to a gene: 7. The source material was PBMCs from the stem cell graft donor, sampled from the stem cell graft. The source is a human donor who donated a stem cell graft to a child with acute lymphoblastic leukemia. The rearrangement joins TRBV5-1 to TRBJ1-6; 7 bases agree with TRBD1. The CDR3: CASSSAGGGNSPLHF. CDR3 sequence (DNA): TGCGCCAGCAGCTCCGCAGGGGGTGGGAATTCACCCCTCCACTTT.